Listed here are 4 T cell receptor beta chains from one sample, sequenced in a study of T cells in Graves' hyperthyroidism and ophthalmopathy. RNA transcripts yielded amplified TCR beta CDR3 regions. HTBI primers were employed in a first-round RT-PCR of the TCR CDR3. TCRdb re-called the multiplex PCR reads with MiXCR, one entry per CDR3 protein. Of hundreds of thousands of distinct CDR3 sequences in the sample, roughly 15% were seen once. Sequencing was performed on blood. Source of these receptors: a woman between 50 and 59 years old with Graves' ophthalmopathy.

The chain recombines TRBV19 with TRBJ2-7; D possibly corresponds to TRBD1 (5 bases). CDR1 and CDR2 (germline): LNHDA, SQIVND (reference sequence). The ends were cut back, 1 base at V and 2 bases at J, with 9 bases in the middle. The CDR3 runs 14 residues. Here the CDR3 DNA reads TGTGCCAGTAGTATAGTCCCCAGGGCCTACGAGCAGTACTTC. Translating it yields CASSIVPRAYEQYF.

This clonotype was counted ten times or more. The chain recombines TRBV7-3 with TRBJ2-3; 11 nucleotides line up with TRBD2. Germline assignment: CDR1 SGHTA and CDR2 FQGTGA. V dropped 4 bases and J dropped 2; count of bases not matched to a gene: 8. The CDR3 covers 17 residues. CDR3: CASSSYRLAGHTDTQYF. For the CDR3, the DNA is TGTGCCAGCAGCTCATATCGACTAGCGGGACACACAGATACGCAGTATTTT. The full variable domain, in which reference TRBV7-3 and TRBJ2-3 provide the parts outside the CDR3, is GAGVSQTPSNKVTEKGKYVELRCDPISGHTALYWYRQSLGQGPEFLIYFQGTGAADDSGLPNDRFFAVRPEGSVSTLKIQRTERGDSAVYLCASSSYRLAGHTDTQYFGPGTRLTVL.

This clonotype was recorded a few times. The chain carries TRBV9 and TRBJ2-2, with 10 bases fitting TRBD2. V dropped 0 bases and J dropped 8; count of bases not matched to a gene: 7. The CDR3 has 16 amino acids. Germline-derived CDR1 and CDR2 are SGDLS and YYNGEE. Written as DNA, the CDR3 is TGTGCCAGCAGCGTAGGGCTAGCGGGAGTTGATGGGGAGCTGTTTTTT. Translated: CASSVGLAGVDGELFF.

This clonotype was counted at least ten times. The CDR3 DNA sequence: TGTGCCAGCATTAAGGGGCAGGGCACCGGGGAGCTGTTTTTT. Translated, it gives CASIKGQGTGELFF. The chain has TRBV2 and TRBJ2-2; weak D call: TRBD1 (5 bases). This CDR3 is built from 14 residues. CDR1 and CDR2 (germline): SNHLY, FYNNEI. Trimming pared 7 bases from V and 4 bases from J, leaving 13 bases between.